These 14 T cell receptor beta chains originate from one sample sequenced in a study of T cells after yellow fever vaccination. MiXCR was run by TCRdb on the 5' RACE reads, yielding one entry per CDR3 protein. The sample carries 150,000 to 200,000 distinct CDR3 sequences, around 9% recorded once. The sample in question was CD8+ T cells sorted from PBMCs, obtained 45 days after the yellow fever booster vaccination. The receptor set was obtained from a man aged 18 to 30 who received the YFV17D yellow fever vaccine.

The chain carries TRBV28 and TRBJ1-5, with no clear D. Germline loops: CDR1 MDHEN, CDR2 SYDVKM. Trimming shortened V by 5 bases and J by 0 bases, and 11 bases separated the two germline ends. This CDR3 spans 15 amino acids. The DNA for the CDR3 is TGTGCCAGCAGTGACATCCACAGTAGCAATCAGCCCCAGCATTTT. Translating it yields CASSDIHSSNQPQHF.

This chain uses TRBV5-1 with TRBJ1-1, with 9 bases that match TRBD1. From germline, CDR1 is SGHRS and CDR2 YFSETQ. The junction had 3 bases not matched to a gene; V was cut back by 4 bases and J by 8 bases. The CDR3 has 12 amino acids. CDR3 nucleotides: TGCGCCAGCAGCGGGGACAGGGAGGAAGCTTTCTTT. Translation gives CASSGDREEAFF.

This clonotype was counted only a few times. This sequence joins TRBV7-9 and TRBJ2-7, with D possibly being TRBD1 or TRBD2 (5 bases each). Germline values: CDR1 SEHNR, CDR2 FQNEAQ (reference sequence). Trimming removed 1 base from V and 0 bases from J, with 13 bases in between. The CDR3 has 16 amino acids. DNA of the CDR3: TGTGCCAGCAGCTTAGGTCGGGGCGGAAGCTCCTACGAGCAGTACTTC. The encoded protein is CASSLGRGGSSYEQYF.

This chain connects TRBV11-2 to TRBJ1-1, with TRBD1 as a possible D gene (5 bases). The V end lost 0 bases, the J end lost 0 bases, and 11 bases lay between the germline ends. Germline V gene data show CDR1 as SGHAT and CDR2 as FQNNGV. This CDR3 comprises 16 residues. CDR3 region: CASSLETVLMNTEAFF. The CDR3 DNA follows: TGTGCCAGCAGCTTAGAGACAGTCCTCATGAACACTGAAGCTTTCTTT.

V and J are TRBV14 and TRBJ2-1, with 9 nucleotides matching TRBD2. Trimming took 2 bases from V and 3 from J; bases not matched to a gene: 5. Germline CDR1 reads SGHDN; CDR2 reads FVKESK. This CDR3 contains 16 residues. The CDR3 DNA is TGTGCCAGCAGCCAAAACAGCGGGGGGCTCTACAATGAGCAGTTCTTC. It specifies CASSQNSGGLYNEQFF.

The V call is TRBV7-2, the J call TRBJ2-1; D call uncertain. This CDR3 spans 14 amino acids. Germline V CDR1 and CDR2: SGHTA, FQGNSA. Trimming took 3 bases from V and 4 from J, leaving 10 bases between them. The CDR3 protein is CASSFLTVYNEQFF. In DNA form, the CDR3 reads TGTGCCAGCAGCTTTTTGACGGTTTACAATGAGCAGTTCTTC.

This chain uses TRBV30 with TRBJ2-3, with D unclear. The germline V and J ends were trimmed by 1 base and 2 bases, with 19 bases remaining between them. This CDR3 is 17 amino acids long. From germline, CDR1 is GTSNPN and CDR2 SVGIG (reference sequence). The CDR3: CAWSDTDRTGLTDTQYF. For the CDR3, the DNA is TGTGCCTGGAGTGACACGGACCGCACTGGGCTCACAGATACGCAGTATTTT. The full variable domain, completed using reference TRBV30 and TRBJ2-3, is SQTIHQWPATLVQPVGSPLSLECTVEGTSNPNLYWYRQAAGRGLQLLFYSVGIGQISSEVPQNLSASRPQDRQFILSSKKLLLSDSGFYLCAWSDTDRTGLTDTQYFGPGTRLTVL.

This clonotype was found a few times. The chain carries TRBV20-1 and TRBJ1-1; TRBD1 is a possible D gene (6 bases). Trimming removed 2 bases at V and 3 bases at J, with 13 bases between. CDR1 DFQATT and CDR2 SNEGSKA come from the germline V gene (reference sequence). This CDR3 is built from 14 residues. The CDR3 spells CSARPTTGYTEAFF. The CDR3 DNA reads as TGCAGTGCTAGACCGACCACAGGGTACACTGAAGCTTTCTTT.

This clonotype was detected a few times. This chain uses TRBV4-3 with TRBJ2-3; D call uncertain. CDR1 LGHNA and CDR2 YSLEER come from the germline V gene. V lost 4 bases and J 0 bases, leaving 14 bases between the germline ends. The CDR3 is 16 residues long. The CDR3 DNA is TGCGCCAGCAGCCCCAGAGCAGTTCCTAGCACAGATACGCAGTATTTT. This codes for CASSPRAVPSTDTQYF.

The gene calls are TRBV28 and TRBJ2-5; TRBD1 might be the D (5 bases). In germline, CDR1 is MDHEN, CDR2 SYDVKM. V gave up 7 bases and J gave up 3 bases, with 15 bases separating them. This CDR3 has 14 residues. CDR3 bases: TGTGCCAGCAAGTGGGGCCGCGACGAAGAGACCCAGTACTTC. It encodes CASKWGRDEETQYF.

V is TRBV4-3 and J is TRBJ2-3; D is ambiguous. This CDR3 has 15 residues. V shed 0 bases and J shed 7 bases, with 14 bases lying between them. The germline gives CDR1 LGHNA, CDR2 YSLEER. In DNA, the CDR3 is TGCGCCAGCAGCCAAGATCACTACCGCATGAATACGCAGTATTTT. Amino acid sequence: CASSQDHYRMNTQYF.

V usage is TRBV19 and J usage is TRBJ2-2; D is uncertain. Trimming pared 2 bases from V and 0 bases from J, leaving 10 bases between. This CDR3 is built from 16 residues. CDR1 is LNHDA and CDR2 is SQIVND in the germline V gene (reference sequence). The CDR3, as DNA: TGTGCCAGTAGTATACCAGAAAACGCGAACACCGGGGAGCTGTTTTTT. Translating gives CASSIPENANTGELFF. The full variable domain, rest sourced from reference TRBV19 and TRBJ2-2, is DGGITQSPKYLFRKEGQNVTLSCEQNLNHDAMYWYRQDPGQGLRLIYYSQIVNDFQKGDIAEGYSVSREKKESFPLTVTSAQKNPTAFYLCASSIPENANTGELFFGEGSRLTVL.

The genes are TRBV12-3 or TRBV12-4 and TRBJ1-4, with 10 bases lining up with TRBD1. V was pared by 6 bases and J by 6 bases, with 10 bases of the junction left unmatched. The CDR3 has 16 residues. In DNA, the CDR3 is TGTGCCAGCAGCCGGACAGGGGGGGGTATAGATGAAAAACTGTTTTTT. Amino acids: CASSRTGGGIDEKLFF.

This sequence joins TRBV4-1 and TRBJ1-1; no clear D gene. Germline CDR1 is MGHRA and CDR2 is YSYEKL. CDR3 length: 14 amino acids. The V end was cut by 1 base, the J end by 1 base, with 7 bases between. The CDR3 here is CASSQAAGNTEAFF. DNA of the CDR3: TGCGCCAGCAGCCAAGCAGCGGGGAACACTGAAGCTTTCTTT.